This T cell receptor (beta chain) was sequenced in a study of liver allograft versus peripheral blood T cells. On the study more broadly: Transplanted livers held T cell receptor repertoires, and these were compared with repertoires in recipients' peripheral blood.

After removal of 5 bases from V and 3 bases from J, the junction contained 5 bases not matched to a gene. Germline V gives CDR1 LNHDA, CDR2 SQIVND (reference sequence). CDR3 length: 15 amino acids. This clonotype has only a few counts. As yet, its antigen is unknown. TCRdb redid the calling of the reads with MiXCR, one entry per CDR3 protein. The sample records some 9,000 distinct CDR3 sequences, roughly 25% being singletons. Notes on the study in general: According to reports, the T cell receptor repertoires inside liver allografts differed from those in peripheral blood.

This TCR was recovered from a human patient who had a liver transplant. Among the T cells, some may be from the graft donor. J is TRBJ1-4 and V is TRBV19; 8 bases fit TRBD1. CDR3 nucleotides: TGTGCCAGTAGTCTACAGACAGGGGCTAATGAAAAACTGTTTTTT. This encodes CASSLQTGANEKLFF.